In this sample, the clone carrying this T cell receptor (beta chain) turned up once. The method was immunoSEQ multiplex PCR; TCRdb's version includes in-frame clones alone and lacks a portion of them. The sample consists of tens of thousands of clones, 80% to 95% of them appearing once. This record belongs to a study of T cell changes during pregnancy in multiple sclerosis. The sequenced sample was CD4+ T cells from peripheral blood mononuclear cells, obtained in the third trimester of pregnancy. This sequence originates from a female donor with multiple sclerosis, enrolled in a pregnancy study.

Here the CDR3 DNA reads TGTGCCAGCAGCTTAAGGTCGACATCGAACACCGGGGAGCTGTTTTTT. Protein sequence: CASSLRSTSNTGELFF. The gene calls are TRBV7-2 and TRBJ2-2; D is ambiguous. Germline-derived CDR1 and CDR2 are SGHTA and FQGNSA. The length of the CDR3 is 16 residues. V lost 2 bases and J 0 bases, leaving 10 bases between the germline ends.